A selection of T cell receptor beta chains follows, all from one sample in a study of response to subunit inactivated influenza vaccine. TCRdb re-called the RT-PCR reads with MiXCR, one entry per CDR3 protein. The data hold about 520,000 distinct CDR3 sequences, with roughly 25% observed a single time. The input for sequencing was CD4+ T cells sorted from PBMCs, taken 4 to 6 days after vaccination. The receptors originated from a man in his fifties who received an inactivated influenza vaccine. Each CDR3 is given with its conserved first and last residue. Fields, in order: clone size, V gene, D gene, J gene, CDR3 protein, CDR3 DNA. D genes are given only for firm matches. Where a row states a size, it is once, few, many or the class of an expanded clone; other rows omit it.

>NA|TRBV5-1|NA|TRBJ2-2
CASSKQTGGEAGELFF
TGCGCCAGCAGCAAACAGACCGGGGGCGAAGCCGGGGAGCTGTTTTTT
>few|TRBV11-2|TRBD1|TRBJ2-1
CASSLAGDRGINEQFF
TGTGCCAGCAGCTTAGCTGGGGACAGGGGAATCAATGAGCAGTTCTTC
>few|TRBV7-2|NA|TRBJ2-5
CASSLGWAVQETQYF
TGTGCCAGCAGCTTGGGCTGGGCGGTCCAAGAGACCCAGTACTTC
>many|TRBV6-6|TRBD2|TRBJ2-7
CASSRILAAPSYEQYF
TGTGCCAGCAGCCGAATCCTAGCGGCTCCCTCCTACGAGCAGTACTTC
>NA|TRBV5-1|TRBD2|TRBJ2-7
CASSASGAYEQYF
TGCGCCAGCAGCGCTAGCGGGGCCTACGAGCAGTACTTC
>few|TRBV12-3/TRBV12-4|TRBD2|TRBJ2-5
CASSLASGRGLETQYF
TGTGCCAGCAGTTTAGCTAGCGGGAGAGGATTAGAGACCCAGTACTTC
>few|TRBV6-2/TRBV6-3|NA|TRBJ2-7
CASSYQGGSYEQYF
TGTGCCAGCAGTTATCAGGGGGGTTCCTACGAGCAGTACTTC
>NA|TRBV2|NA|TRBJ2-1
CASSEATRGEQFF
TGTGCCAGCAGTGAAGCGACTAGAGGTGAGCAGTTCTTC
>many|TRBV14|TRBD1|TRBJ2-7
CASSQGGTVAYEQYF
TGTGCCAGCAGCCAAGGGGGGACAGTGGCCTACGAGCAGTACTTC
>few|TRBV7-9|NA|TRBJ2-3
CASSLMFADTQYF
TGTGCCAGCAGCTTAATGTTCGCTGATACGCAGTATTTT
>NA|TRBV20-1|NA|TRBJ2-7
CSARNTGPPSYEQYF
TGCAGTGCTAGAAACACAGGGCCTCCTTCCTACGAGCAGTACTTC
>NA|TRBV6-6|NA|TRBJ2-3
CATRGPTDTQYF
TGTGCCACCCGGGGGCCAACAGATACGCAGTATTTT
>few|TRBV5-1|NA|TRBJ2-2
CASSLDRANTGELFF
TGCGCCAGCAGCTTGGACAGGGCGAACACCGGGGAGCTGTTTTTT
>few|TRBV12-3/TRBV12-4|TRBD2|TRBJ2-4
CASSFGGGKNIQYF
TGTGCCAGCAGTTTTGGGGGGGGCAAAAACATTCAGTACTTC
>NA|TRBV3-1|NA|TRBJ2-3
CASSPQRSDTQYF
TGTGCCAGCAGCCCCCAGCGGAGCGATACGCAGTATTTT
>few|TRBV25-1|TRBD1|TRBJ2-7
CASSAQGVASYEQYF
TGTGCCAGCAGTGCACAGGGGGTGGCCTCCTACGAGCAGTACTTC
>NA|TRBV28|NA|TRBJ2-4
CASRSVGTFQYF
TGTGCCAGCCGATCCGTGGGGACATTTCAGTACTTC
>few|TRBV7-2|NA|TRBJ1-1
CASSLAVSVEAFF
TGTGCCAGCAGCTTAGCAGTCTCGGTTGAAGCTTTCTTT
>NA|TRBV5-1|NA|TRBJ2-3
CASSLVGSDTQSF
TGCGCCAGCAGCTTGGTGGGATCAGATACGCAGTCTTTT
>few|TRBV10-1|NA|TRBJ2-3
CASSDGTTDTQYF
TGCGCCAGCAGCGACGGAACCACAGATACGCAGTATTTT
>few|TRBV29-1|NA|TRBJ2-2
CSVEGGGWYTGELFF
TGCAGCGTTGAAGGCGGTGGATGGTACACCGGGGAGCTGTTTTTT
>few|TRBV11-2|NA|TRBJ2-7
CASSLELQSYEQYF
TGTGCCAGCAGCTTAGAACTACAGAGCTACGAGCAGTACTTC
>few|TRBV21-1|NA|TRBJ2-5
CASSKARGGTNLKETQYF
TGTGCCAGCAGCAAGGCGCGCGGGGGGACCAACCTTAAAGAGACCCAGTACTTC
>once|TRBV12-3/TRBV12-4|NA|TRBJ2-5
CASSFLSAGEETQYF
TGTGCCAGCAGTTTCCTCTCGGCCGGGGAAGAGACCCAGTACTTC
>NA|TRBV6-5|TRBD1|TRBJ1-6
CASSYRQGAGNSPLHF
TGTGCCAGCAGTTACCGGCAGGGGGCCGGTAATTCACCCCTCCACTTT
>NA|TRBV10-3|NA|TRBJ2-1
CAISPKRGDRRQGEQFF
TGTGCCATCAGTCCAAAAAGAGGAGACAGGCGTCAGGGTGAGCAGTTCTTC
>NA|TRBV20-1|NA|TRBJ2-7
CSAAGLSYEQYF
TGCAGTGCTGCAGGGTTATCCTACGAGCAGTACTTC
>NA|TRBV27|TRBD2|TRBJ2-1
CASSYGRAGEQFF
TGTGCCAGCAGTTACGGGAGGGCCGGTGAGCAGTTCTTC
>few|TRBV6-1|NA|TRBJ2-7
CASSQRQYYEQYF
TGTGCCAGCAGTCAGCGCCAATACTACGAGCAGTACTTC
>NA|TRBV20-1|NA|TRBJ1-4
CSAGGDVNEKLFF
TGCAGTGCCGGGGGGGATGTTAATGAAAAACTGTTTTTT
>few|TRBV2|TRBD1|TRBJ1-4
CASRPGSTLKTGRDEKLFF
TGTGCCAGCAGGCCCGGCTCGACGCTTAAGACAGGGCGGGATGAAAAACTGTTTTTT
>NA|TRBV27|TRBD2|TRBJ2-3
CASSSTSGISGADTQYF
TGTGCCAGCAGTTCTACTAGCGGGATCTCCGGGGCAGATACGCAGTATTTT
>NA|TRBV5-1|NA|TRBJ2-2
CASSSGNSGELFF
TGCGCCAGCAGCTCGGGGAATTCCGGGGAGCTGTTTTTT
>NA|TRBV20-1|NA|TRBJ2-3
CSARLAPDTQYF
TGCAGTGCTAGACTAGCGCCAGATACGCAGTATTTT
>few|TRBV7-9|NA|TRBJ2-2
CASSPHPGLGNTGELFF
TGTGCCAGCAGCCCTCACCCCGGGCTGGGGAACACCGGGGAGCTGTTTTTT
>once|TRBV7-2|NA|TRBJ2-7
CASSLIAGQSYEQYF
TGTGCCAGCAGCTTGATAGCGGGACAGAGCTACGAGCAGTACTTC
>few|TRBV4-2|NA|TRBJ1-1
CASSQGLIRANTEAFF
TGTGCCAGCAGCCAAGGTCTGATCAGGGCGAACACTGAAGCTTTCTTT
>few|TRBV7-2|NA|TRBJ2-7
CASSFDQNSYEQYF
TGTGCCAGCAGCTTCGACCAGAACTCCTACGAGCAGTACTTC
>few|TRBV12-3/TRBV12-4|TRBD2|TRBJ2-3
CASSMTSGAQYF
TGTGCCAGCAGCATGACTAGCGGAGCGCAGTATTTT
>NA|TRBV12-3/TRBV12-4|TRBD1|TRBJ2-3
CASSFRWTGFRTQYF
TGTGCCAGCAGTTTTAGGTGGACAGGTTTTCGCACGCAGTATTTT
>NA|TRBV20-1|NA|TRBJ1-2
CSASRDYGYTF
TGCAGTGCTAGTAGGGACTATGGCTACACCTTC
>few|TRBV20-1|NA|TRBJ1-1
CSAPRGWGAFF
TGCAGTGCCCCTAGGGGTTGGGGTGCTTTCTTT
>NA|TRBV7-9|NA|TRBJ2-1
CASSPLTGSSYNEQFF
TGTGCCAGCAGCCCCCTAACCGGAAGCTCCTACAATGAGCAGTTCTTC
>NA|TRBV27|NA|TRBJ2-5
CASSLSRTAQETQYF
TGTGCCAGCAGTTTATCGAGAACAGCTCAAGAGACCCAGTACTTC